This TCR beta chain was identified during a study of human T cells and chemical hapten exposure. General study results and limits: It was expanded TCRs that formed significantly more large CDR3 similarity clusters than controls did.

CDR3 length: 14 residues. V lost 3 bases to trimming and J lost 1 base; unmatched junction nucleotides: 3. Germline CDR1 is DFQATT and CDR2 is SNEGSKA (reference sequence). Unique molecular identifiers were attached to individual cDNA molecules within the library. TCRdb re-called the RACE reads through MiXCR, storing one row per CDR3 protein. The sample holds 95,000 to 150,000 distinct CDR3 sequences, around 10% seen once. Notes on this clonotype: Its antigen remains unknown.

Time point here: patch test 3, about 24 weeks after DPC sensitization. Described treatment: therapeutic diphenylcyclopropenone sensitization with weekly scalp DPC. Alopecia patients between 18 and 70 years old and suitable for DPC were used as donors. Total RNA was isolated from whole blood that had not been fractionated. Specimen: whole blood, collected in connection with sensitization to the hapten diphenylcyclopropenone (DPC). This receptor was obtained from a woman between 45 and 60 years old with alopecia areata. Some clones in this sample may be carry-over from other donors' samples. The chain combines TRBV20-1 with TRBJ1-5, with 7 bases aligning to TRBD1. CDR3: CSARTGSSNQPQHF. In DNA, the CDR3 is TGCAGTGCTAGGACAGGGTCCAGCAATCAGCCCCAGCATTTT.